The 30 T cell receptor beta chains below come from one sample, sequenced in a study of cytomegalovirus exposure and HLA in healthy donors (dated by TCRdb to about 2017). Preparation of the library involved the immunoSEQ multiplex PCR assay. For the multiplex PCR, a mixture combining 60 forward primers for TCR Vbeta segments and 13 reverse primers for TCR Jbeta segments was used. The immuneACCESS repertoire file appears here via TCRdb, limited to in-frame rearrangements. These files lack a portion of the clones; in checked studies, under half of the deficit traces to unresolved V genes, and the cause of the others is not known. This sample holds some 67,000 clones; over 70% were observed only once. Jointly, the top ten make up approximately 7.6% of the sample. The specimen sequenced was PBMCs. Receptors were obtained from a man aged 60 to 69 in good health and CMV-seropositive.

V is TRBV19 and J is TRBJ2-2; D is undetermined. V dropped 7 bases and J dropped 3 bases, with 3 bases sitting between them. CDR1 is LNHDA, CDR2 SQIVND, per germline (reference sequence). The CDR3 has 11 amino acids. CDR3 sequence (DNA): TGTGCCAGTACTGACACCGGGGAGCTGTTTTTT. Amino acids: CASTDTGELFF.

This clone turned up a few times. The chain is built from TRBV6-5 and TRBJ2-7; TRBD2 matches 10 bases. CDR1 and CDR2 (germline): MNHEY, SVGAGI. The CDR3 extends over 14 amino acids. V lost 4 bases, J lost 5 bases, and 5 bases stayed unmatched. The CDR3 DNA follows: TGTGCCAGCAGTTTACTCGGGACTAGCGACGAGCAGTACTTC. This encodes CASSLLGTSDEQYF.

CDR3 nucleotide sequence: TGTGCCAGCAGCATTACAGGGGGATGGGAGACCCAGTACTTC. It yields the protein CASSITGGWETQYF. This chain joins TRBV5-4 and TRBJ2-5, with 8 bases that match TRBD1. The length of the CDR3 is 14 residues. Trimming removed 4 bases from V and 5 bases from J; junction bases left unmatched: 7. The germline CDR1 and CDR2 sequences are SGHNT and YYREEE (reference sequence).

V and J are TRBV5-1 and TRBJ2-3; 7 bases fit TRBD1. CDR3 length: 15 amino acids. CDR1 is SGHRS, CDR2 YFSETQ, per germline. V lost 3 bases and J lost 4; bases outside the gene matches: 8. Here the CDR3 DNA reads TGCGCCAGCAGCTCCCCGAGGCAGGGGGCAGATACGCAGTATTTT. Its translation: CASSSPRQGADTQYF.

A few counts support this clone. This chain connects TRBV6-5 to TRBJ1-2; 10 nucleotides agree with TRBD1. Germline trimming cut 6 bases from V and 8 bases from J; bases unmatched to any gene: 9. The CDR3 is made up of 14 amino acids. Germline V lookup: CDR1 MNHEY, CDR2 SVGAGI. The CDR3 loop reads CASRRTGGVRGYTF. CDR3 DNA sequence: TGTGCCAGCAGACGGACAGGGGGAGTGCGGGGCTACACCTTC.

Concerning this clone itself: At one end the junction does not follow the germline gene, possibly because of a read error. The rearrangement uses TRBV7-9 and TRBJ1-3; 11 bases align to TRBD1. This CDR3 is built from 17 residues. Looked up from germline, CDR1 is SEHNR and CDR2 is FQNEAQ (reference sequence). The CDR3 DNA follows: TGTGCCAGCAGCTTAAAGGGACAGGGGGGAACTGGAACCACCATATATTTT. Amino acids: CASSLKGQGGTGTTIYF.

The V gene is TRBV28, the J gene TRBJ1-2; D remains ambiguous. This CDR3 comprises 11 residues. Germline-derived CDR1 and CDR2 are MDHEN and SYDVKM. Trimming removed 6 bases at V and 7 bases at J, with 9 bases between. The CDR3 coding sequence is TGTGCCAGCAGCGAAACAGCTGGCTACACCTTC. Translated, it gives CASSETAGYTF.

The chain is built from TRBV5-1 and TRBJ1-1; D is uncertain. This CDR3 spans 14 amino acids. Trimming shortened V by 2 bases and J by 7 bases, and 15 bases separated the two germline ends. Germline lookup yields CDR1 SGHRS and CDR2 YFSETQ. DNA of the CDR3: TGCGCCAGCAGCTTTGGTGTCACGACGGGTGAAGCTTTCTTT. Translated: CASSFGVTTGEAFF.

The chain links TRBV9 to TRBJ2-3, with D possibly matching TRBD2 (5 bases). V dropped 0 bases and J dropped 4 bases, with 15 bases sitting between them. The CDR3 totals 16 residues. The germline CDR1 and CDR2 sequences are SGDLS and YYNGEE. CDR3 DNA sequence: TGTGCCAGCAGCGTAGGAGGTTCCATTAGCGCAGATACGCAGTATTTT. Translating it yields CASSVGGSISADTQYF.

This clone was counted a few times. The rearrangement links TRBV5-6 to TRBJ2-2, with TRBD1 matching over 9 bases. The CDR3 is 15 residues long. CDR1 is SGHDT and CDR2 is YYEEEE in the germline V gene. Trimming removed 4 bases from V and 0 bases from J; junction bases left unmatched: 1. CDR3 nucleotide sequence: TGTGCCAGCAGCACAGGGGGCTCGAACACCGGGGAGCTGTTTTTT. This encodes CASSTGGSNTGELFF.

DNA of the CDR3: TGTGCCAGCAGCTCAATAGCGGGAGGGCCTGGAGGTGAGACCCAGTACTTC. It encodes CASSSIAGGPGGETQYF. The rearrangement joins TRBV13 to TRBJ2-5; 11 bases fit TRBD2. The ends lost 4 bases at V and 5 bases at J; junction bases unmatched: 12. CDR3 size: 17 residues. Germline assignment: CDR1 PRHDT and CDR2 FYEKMQ (reference sequence).

V usage is TRBV27 and J usage is TRBJ2-6; D is possibly TRBD1 (5 bases). Germline lookup yields CDR1 MNHEY and CDR2 SMNVEV (reference sequence). V shed 9 bases and J shed 2 bases, with 8 bases lying between them. This CDR3 is 13 amino acids long. For the CDR3, the DNA is TGTGCCAGTAGGGGTACTGGGGCCAACGTCCTGACTTTC. This sequence encodes CASRGTGANVLTF.

J is TRBJ1-2 and V is TRBV7-2; D possibly corresponds to TRBD1 (5 bases). V lost 1 base and J 8 bases, leaving 14 bases between the germline ends. CDR3 length: 14 amino acids. In germline, CDR1 is SGHTA, CDR2 FQGNSA. Here the CDR3 reads CASSLVGGGYGYTF. The CDR3 bases are TGTGCCAGCAGCTTAGTCGGGGGGGGGTACGGCTACACCTTC. The variable domain in full, with the rest retrieved from reference TRBV7-2 and TRBJ1-2, is GAGVSQSPSNKVTEKGKDVELRCDPISGHTALYWYRQSLGQGLEFLIYFQGNSAPDKSGLPSDRFSAERTGGSVSTLTIQRTQQEDSAVYLCASSLVGGGYGYTFGSGTRLTVV.

This clone was observed a handful of times. The same CDR3 can be traced to other DNA sequences in this sample. The V gene is TRBV11-2, the J gene TRBJ2-3; 8 bases fit TRBD2. Germline CDR1 reads SGHAT; CDR2 reads FQNNGV. V lost 3 bases, J lost 4 bases, and 3 bases stayed unmatched. The CDR3 extends over 14 amino acids. CDR3 in DNA: TGTGCCAGCAGCTTCAGCGGGGGACCAGATACGCAGTATTTT. The encoded protein is CASSFSGGPDTQYF.

The V call is TRBV18, the J call TRBJ1-1; no clear D gene. Germline-derived CDR1 and CDR2 are KGHSH and LQKENI. With 1 base removed from V and 1 base from J, the gap between germline ends came to 7 bases. The CDR3 consists of 14 residues. In DNA form, the CDR3 reads TGTGCCAGCTCACCACTACAGTCGAACACTGAAGCTTTCTTT. Translation: CASSPLQSNTEAFF.

The gene calls are TRBV6-5 and TRBJ1-2; possible D gene TRBD1, 6 bases. V was shortened by 0 bases and J by 4 bases, with 12 bases between the two germline ends. Germline CDR1 and CDR2: MNHEY and SVGAGI. This CDR3 region has 15 residues. CDR3 coding DNA: TGTGCCAGCAGTTACTCGGAAAGGGGGAGCTATGGCTACACCTTC. This sequence encodes CASSYSERGSYGYTF.

The V and J genes are TRBV7-8 and TRBJ2-2; possible D gene TRBD2, 5 bases. V lost 1 base to trimming and J lost 4 bases, with 13 bases between them. CDR1 is SGHVS and CDR2 is FQNEAQ in the germline V gene. The CDR3 is 16 amino acids. In nucleotides, the CDR3 is TGTGCCAGCAGCTTAGGGCGGCTAGCCGGCACCGGGGAGCTGTTTTTT. Amino acid sequence: CASSLGRLAGTGELFF.

This clone has only a few counts. The chain employs TRBV6-5 and TRBJ1-6; TRBD1 matches 9 bases. This CDR3 comprises 15 residues. CDR1 and CDR2 (germline): MNHEY, SVGAGI. V lost 6 bases, J lost 5 bases, and 5 bases stayed unmatched. CDR3 in amino acids: CASSFRTGDNSPLHF. The CDR3 DNA reads as TGTGCCAGCAGCTTTCGGACAGGGGATAATTCACCCCTCCACTTT.

V is TRBV7-9 and J is TRBJ2-3; D not resolved. V lost 3 bases and J 6 bases, leaving 7 bases between the germline ends. Germline V gene lookup returns CDR1 SEHNR and CDR2 FQNEAQ (reference sequence). This CDR3 has 12 amino acids. This CDR3 is CASSFGDDTQYF. The DNA for the CDR3 is TGTGCCAGCAGCTTCGGAGACGATACGCAGTATTTT. The full variable domain, completed using reference TRBV7-9 and TRBJ2-3, is DTGVSQNPRHKITKRGQNVTFRCDPISEHNRLYWYRQTLGQGPEFLTYFQNEAQLEKSRLLSDRFSAERPKGSFSTLEIQRTEQGDSAMYLCASSFGDDTQYFGPGTRLTVL.

Regarding this clone: The junction departs from germline at one end; a sequencing error may be responsible. The same CDR3 can be traced to other DNA sequences in this sample. The chain combines TRBV7-9 with TRBJ2-3; TRBD2 matches at 7 bases. This CDR3 contains 15 residues. The V gene's germline CDR1 is SEHNR and CDR2 FQNEAQ (reference sequence). CDR3 residues: CASILIGGSTDTQYF. In nucleotides, the CDR3 is TGTGCCAGCATACTGATCGGGGGGAGCACGGATACGCAGTATTTT.

V and J are TRBV21-1 and TRBJ1-5; the table's TRBD1 call for D was not verified on the DNA. TRBV21-1 is a known pseudogene. The CDR3 is 13 residues long. DNA of the CDR3: TGTGCCAGGATACAGGGGAGCAATCAGCCCCAGCATTTT. Its translation is CARIQGSNQPQHF.

V gene TRBV7-8 combines with J gene TRBJ1-5; 7 bases are shared with TRBD1. CDR3 length equals 15 residues. CDR1 and CDR2 from the germline V gene are SGHVS and FQNEAQ. After removal of 11 bases from V and 3 bases from J, the junction contained 13 bases not matched to a gene. DNA for the CDR3: TGTGCCGGCGGCATCCGGGACAGCCCCAATCAGCCCCAGCATTTT. Protein product: CAGGIRDSPNQPQHF.

The rearrangement links TRBV2 to TRBJ1-1; D gene uncertain. Per germline, CDR1 SNHLY and CDR2 FYNNEI. This CDR3 is 11 amino acids long. Trimming took off 9 bases at V and 3 bases at J, with 8 bases between the two ends. CDR3 nucleotides: TGTGCCAGGGTTTTAGACACTGAAGCTTTCTTT. Its protein is CARVLDTEAFF.

In DNA form, the CDR3 reads TGTGCCAGCAGCCTACAGGGGGCCTACGAGCAGTACTTC. Translating it yields CASSLQGAYEQYF. The rearrangement joins TRBV27 to TRBJ2-7; 8 bases agree with TRBD1. This CDR3 comprises 13 residues. Germline-derived CDR1 and CDR2 are MNHEY and SMNVEV (reference sequence). J lost 2 bases, V lost 6 bases, and 3 bases had no gene match.

The chain couples TRBV19 to TRBJ1-5; a weak D match, TRBD1 (6 bases). Trimming left V 5 bases short and J 2 bases short, with 10 bases between. CDR1 LNHDA and CDR2 SQIVND come from the germline V gene (reference sequence). This CDR3 comprises 14 residues. The CDR3 here is CASSSQGRNQPQHF. The CDR3, as DNA: TGTGCCAGTAGTTCCCAGGGGCGCAATCAGCCCCAGCATTTT.

This clone was seen more than once but under ten times. This chain connects TRBV27 to TRBJ1-2; a weak D match, TRBD1 (6 bases). Germline V gives CDR1 MNHEY, CDR2 SMNVEV (reference sequence). The CDR3 spans 13 residues. V shed 1 base and J shed 8 bases, with 11 bases lying between them. DNA for the CDR3: TGTGCCAGCAGTTTATTTAGGGGGACCGGCTACACCTTC. This encodes CASSLFRGTGYTF.

Here the CDR3 DNA reads TGCGCCAGCAGCCAGGCCGGGACAACAGGCTACGAGCAGTACTTC. Its protein is CASSQAGTTGYEQYF. J is TRBJ2-7 and V is TRBV4-1; D is possibly TRBD1 (6 bases). Germline-derived CDR1 and CDR2 are MGHRA and YSYEKL. V lost 3 bases to trimming and J lost 3 bases, with 15 bases between them. This CDR3 spans 15 amino acids.

The V call is TRBV6-5, the J call TRBJ1-5; 7 positions match TRBD1. The trim removed 6 bases at V and 4 bases at J, leaving 9 bases unmatched. This CDR3 has 15 residues. CDR1 MNHEY and CDR2 SVGAGI come from the germline V gene. The CDR3 sequence is CASSQTGVLNQPQHF. The CDR3 DNA reads TGTGCCAGCAGCCAAACAGGGGTCTTGAATCAGCCCCAGCATTTT.

This clone was seen a handful of times. CDR3 sequence: CASSLGVAGTPGTQYF. Here the CDR3 DNA reads TGCGCCAGCAGCTTGGGGGTAGCGGGGACCCCCGGGACCCAGTACTTC. The chain is built from TRBV5-1 and TRBJ2-5; 8 positions match TRBD2. V was pared by 0 bases and J by 7 bases, with 11 bases of the junction left unmatched. The CDR3 has 16 amino acids. Per the germline V gene, CDR1 is SGHRS and CDR2 is YFSETQ. The full variable domain, completed using reference TRBV5-1 and TRBJ2-5, is KAGVTQTPRYLIKTRGQQVTLSCSPISGHRSVSWYQQTPGQGLQFLFEYFSETQRNKGNFPGRFSGRQFSNSRSEMNVSTLELGDSALYLCASSLGVAGTPGTQYFGPGTRLLVL.

The chain employs TRBV7-9 and TRBJ2-3; tentatively, D is TRBD2 (6 bases). Germline CDR1 is SEHNR and CDR2 is FQNEAQ (reference sequence). V was pared by 2 bases and J by 6 bases, with 12 bases between. The CDR3 is 14 amino acids. The CDR3 coding sequence is TGTGCCAGCAGCTTACCGGGAGCATCTGATACGCAGTATTTT. This gives the protein CASSLPGASDTQYF.